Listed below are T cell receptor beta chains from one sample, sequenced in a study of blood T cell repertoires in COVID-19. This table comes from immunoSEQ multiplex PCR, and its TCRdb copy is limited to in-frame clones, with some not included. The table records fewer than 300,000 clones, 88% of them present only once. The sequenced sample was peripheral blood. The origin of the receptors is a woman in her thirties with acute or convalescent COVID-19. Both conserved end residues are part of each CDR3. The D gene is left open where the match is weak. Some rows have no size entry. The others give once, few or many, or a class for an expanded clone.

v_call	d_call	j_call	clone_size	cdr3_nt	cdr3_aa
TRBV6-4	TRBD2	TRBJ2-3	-	TGTGCCAGCAGTGACTCTAGCGGGCCAGATACGCAGTATTTT	CASSDSSGPDTQYF
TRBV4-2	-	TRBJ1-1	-	TGTGCCAGCAGCCAAGATCGACCGGGTGAAGCTTTCTTT	CASSQDRPGEAFF
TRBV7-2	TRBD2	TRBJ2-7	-	TGTGCCAGCAGCTCAATCCGGGACTATTCCTACGAGCAGTACTTC	CASSSIRDYSYEQYF
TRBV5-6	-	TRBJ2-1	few	TGTGCCAGCAGCTGGGGGGGGCGTGAGCAGTTCTTC	CASSWGGREQFF
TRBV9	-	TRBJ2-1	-	TGTGCCAGCAGCGTAGTCCCAAACAATGAGCAGTTCTTC	CASSVVPNNEQFF
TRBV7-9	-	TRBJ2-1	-	TGTGCCAGCAGCTTTGGCGGGTACTCCTACAATGAGCAGTTCTTC	CASSFGGYSYNEQFF
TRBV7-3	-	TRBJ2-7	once	TGTGCCAGCAGCCTGATGGGGGGTGTAGAGCAGTACTTC	CASSLMGGVEQYF
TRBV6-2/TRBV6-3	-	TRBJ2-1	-	TGTGCCAGCAGTTACGATGGCGGGATTCTTGAGCAGTTCTTC	CASSYDGGILEQFF
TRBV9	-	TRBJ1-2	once	TGTGCCAGCAGCGTAGACGGGGAGGGGTACTATGGCTACACCTTC	CASSVDGEGYYGYTF
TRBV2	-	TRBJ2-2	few	TGTGCCAGCAGTGAAACCCGACTAGGAGGCGGAGCATCCGGGGAGCTGTTTTTT	CASSETRLGGGASGELFF
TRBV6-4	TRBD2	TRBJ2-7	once	TGTGCCAGCAGCCAACTAGCGGGGGGGGAGCAGTACTTC	CASSQLAGGEQYF